By its share, the clone carrying this T cell receptor beta chain is medium-sized (0.01 to 0.1%). Its target is unknown. The treatment: approximately nine-day PBMC culture with coronavirus spike peptide pools or control peptides (ViraFEST assay). With fresh IL-2 medium, half the medium was replaced on days 3 and 7. This record belongs to a study of vaccination and CD4 T cells after COVID-19. Study background: Blood was drawn a median around 73 days post second dose, range 14 to 241. Controls had a CEFX pool, an HIV-1 Nef pool, or no peptide added.

CDR1 and CDR2 (germline): MNHEY, SMNVEV (reference sequence). This CDR3 spans 13 amino acids. The V and J ends lost 3 bases and 8 bases respectively, with 13 bases between them. Sequencing of cultured CD4+ T cell DNA used the Oncomine TCR Beta short-read assay. TCRdb independently ran MiXCR on the PCR reads; one entry per CDR3 protein. The sample contains 4,000 to 4,500 distinct CDR3 sequences, around a fifth of which appear only once. V is TRBV27 and J is TRBJ1-2, with D tentatively TRBD1 (6 bases). Material for sequencing was CD4+ T cells from blood, cultured in vitro. This clonotype was obtained from a human donor who had recovered from COVID-19. The CDR3 DNA is TGTGCCAGCAGTTTGAGGGGGGCGCAGGGCTACACCTTC. It translates to CASSLRGAQGYTF.